These 5 T cell receptor beta chains came from one sample sequenced in a study of shared clonotypes between healthy human individuals. CD8 cells regarded as naive lacked CD45RO, were positively chosen for CCR7, and omitted terminally differentiated effector memory CD45RA+ cells. Assay: immunoSEQ multiplex PCR; the TCRdb copy retains only in-frame clones and omits some. The sample shows roughly 2,000,000 clones, 80% to 95% of them seen only once. Source material: naive CD8+ T cells from PBMCs. The receptors derive from a man younger than 30 in good health. Some clones in this sample may be carry-over from other donors' samples.

The V gene is TRBV9, the J gene TRBJ2-6; D may match TRBD1 or TRBD2 (5 bases each). Germline CDR1 SGDLS, CDR2 YYNGEE. V was trimmed by 4 bases and J by 0 bases, leaving 11 bases between them. The length of the CDR3 is 16 residues. The CDR3 loop reads CASSPRGTSGANVLTF. The CDR3 region has the DNA TGTGCCAGCAGCCCCCGGGGCACCTCTGGGGCCAACGTCCTGACTTTC.

The CDR3 is CASSLDTGGSYEQYF. The CDR3, as DNA: TGTGCCAGTAGTCTGGACACAGGGGGTTCCTACGAGCAGTACTTC. V usage is TRBV19 and J usage is TRBJ2-7, with 8 bases matching TRBD1. Trimming took 5 bases from V and 1 from J; bases not matched to a gene: 7. This CDR3 has 15 amino acids. Germline lookup yields CDR1 LNHDA and CDR2 SQIVND (reference sequence).

The chain has TRBV4-2 and TRBJ2-7; D is unclear. CDR1 and CDR2 from the germline V gene are LGHNA and YNFKEQ. The length of the CDR3 is 15 residues. Trimming cost V 3 bases and J 2 bases, with 14 bases left between them. Here the CDR3 DNA reads TGTGCCAGCAGCCAGAGTTTGGACGGAGCCTACGAGCAGTACTTC. It codes for CASSQSLDGAYEQYF.

Comments on this clone: The same CDR3 can be traced to other DNA sequences in this sample. The genes are TRBV4-1 and TRBJ2-7, with unresolved D. Germline V gene sequence: CDR1 MGHRA, CDR2 YSYEKL. There are 13 residues in the CDR3. Deletions cut 1 base from V and 2 bases from J, with 6 bases between. CDR3: CASSQVETYEQYF. The CDR3 nucleotides are TGCGCCAGCAGCCAAGTGGAAACCTACGAGCAGTACTTC.

V is TRBV28 and J is TRBJ2-7; 7 bases fit TRBD1. The CDR3 is 14 amino acids. Germline CDR1 MDHEN, CDR2 SYDVKM. Germline trimming cut 4 bases from V and 3 bases from J; bases unmatched to any gene: 6. The CDR3 sequence is CASSSLDRDYEQYF. The CDR3 nucleotides are TGTGCCAGCAGTTCCCTAGACAGGGACTACGAGCAGTACTTC. Drawing the rest from reference TRBV28 and TRBJ2-7, the complete variable domain is DVKVTQSSRYLVKRTGEKVFLECVQDMDHENMFWYRQDPGLGLRLIYFSYDVKMKEKGDIPEGYSVSREKKERFSLILESASTNQTSMYLCASSSLDRDYEQYFGPGTRLTVT.